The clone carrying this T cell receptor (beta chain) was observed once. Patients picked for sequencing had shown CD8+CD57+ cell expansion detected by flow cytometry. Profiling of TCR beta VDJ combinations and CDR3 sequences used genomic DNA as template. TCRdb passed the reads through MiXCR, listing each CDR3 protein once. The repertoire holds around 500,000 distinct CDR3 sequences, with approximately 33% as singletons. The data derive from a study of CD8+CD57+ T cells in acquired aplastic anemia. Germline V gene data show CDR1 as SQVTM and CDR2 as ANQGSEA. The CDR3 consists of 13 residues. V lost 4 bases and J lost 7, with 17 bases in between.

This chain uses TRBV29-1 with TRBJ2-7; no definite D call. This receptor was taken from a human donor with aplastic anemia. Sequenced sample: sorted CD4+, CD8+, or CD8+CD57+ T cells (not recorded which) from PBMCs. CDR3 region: CSVAWITPWEQYF. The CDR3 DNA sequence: TGCAGCGTTGCGTGGATAACTCCTTGGGAGCAGTACTTC.